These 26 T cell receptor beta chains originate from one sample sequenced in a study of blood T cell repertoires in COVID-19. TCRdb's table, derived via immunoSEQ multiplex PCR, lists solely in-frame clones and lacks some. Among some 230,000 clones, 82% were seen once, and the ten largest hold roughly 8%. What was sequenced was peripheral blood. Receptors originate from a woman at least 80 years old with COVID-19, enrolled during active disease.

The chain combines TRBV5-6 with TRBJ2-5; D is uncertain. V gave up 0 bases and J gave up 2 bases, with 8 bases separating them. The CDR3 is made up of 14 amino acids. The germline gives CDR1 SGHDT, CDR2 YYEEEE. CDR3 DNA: TGTGCCAGCAGCTTGGTGTTGTTACAAGAGACCCAGTACTTC. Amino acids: CASSLVLLQETQYF.

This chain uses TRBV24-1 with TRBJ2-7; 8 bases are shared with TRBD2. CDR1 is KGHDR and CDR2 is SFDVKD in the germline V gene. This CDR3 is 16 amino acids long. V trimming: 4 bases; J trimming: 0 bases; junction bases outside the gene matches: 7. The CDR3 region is CATSDSVAGSSYEQYF. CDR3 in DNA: TGTGCCACCAGTGACTCGGTAGCGGGGAGCTCCTACGAGCAGTACTTC.

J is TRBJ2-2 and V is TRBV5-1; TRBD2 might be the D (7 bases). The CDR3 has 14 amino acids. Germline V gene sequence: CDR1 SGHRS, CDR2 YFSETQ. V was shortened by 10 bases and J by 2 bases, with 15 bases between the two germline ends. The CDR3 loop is CAGRGAVNTGELFF. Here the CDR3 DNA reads TGCGCCGGCCGGGGGGCAGTTAACACCGGGGAGCTGTTTTTT.

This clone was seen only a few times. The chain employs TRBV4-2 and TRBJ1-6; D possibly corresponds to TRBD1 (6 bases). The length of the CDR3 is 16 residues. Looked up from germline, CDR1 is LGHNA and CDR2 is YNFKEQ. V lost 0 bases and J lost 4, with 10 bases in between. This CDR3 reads CASSQERTVYNSPLHF. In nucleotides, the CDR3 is TGTGCCAGCAGCCAAGAGAGGACAGTTTATAATTCACCCCTCCACTTT.

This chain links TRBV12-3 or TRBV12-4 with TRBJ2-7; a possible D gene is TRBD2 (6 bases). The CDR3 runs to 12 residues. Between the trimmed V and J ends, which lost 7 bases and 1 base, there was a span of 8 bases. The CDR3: CASKGRSYEQYF. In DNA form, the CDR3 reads TGTGCCAGCAAAGGGAGGTCCTACGAGCAGTACTTC.

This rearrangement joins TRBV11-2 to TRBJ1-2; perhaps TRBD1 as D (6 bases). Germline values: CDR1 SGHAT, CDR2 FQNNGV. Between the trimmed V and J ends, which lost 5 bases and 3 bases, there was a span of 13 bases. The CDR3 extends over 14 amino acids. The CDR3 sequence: CASSPRTGYYGYTF. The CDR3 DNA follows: TGTGCCAGCAGCCCCCGAACAGGGTACTATGGCTACACCTTC.

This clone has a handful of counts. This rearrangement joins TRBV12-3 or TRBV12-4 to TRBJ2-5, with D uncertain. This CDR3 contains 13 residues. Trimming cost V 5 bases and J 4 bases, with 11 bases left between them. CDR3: CASSHVARETQYF. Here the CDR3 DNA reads TGTGCCAGCAGTCACGTAGCCCGAGAGACCCAGTACTTC.

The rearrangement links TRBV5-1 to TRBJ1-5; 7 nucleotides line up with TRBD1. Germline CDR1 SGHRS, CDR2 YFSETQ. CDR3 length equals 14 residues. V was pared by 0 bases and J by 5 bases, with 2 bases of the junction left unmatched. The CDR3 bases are TGCGCCAGCAGCTTGGGCAGGGGGGATCAGCCCCAGCATTTT. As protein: CASSLGRGDQPQHF.

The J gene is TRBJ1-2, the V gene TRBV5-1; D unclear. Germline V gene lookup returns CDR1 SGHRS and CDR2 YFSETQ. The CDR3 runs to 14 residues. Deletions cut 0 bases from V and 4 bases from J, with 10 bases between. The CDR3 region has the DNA TGCGCCAGCAGCTTGGCCGACTCGAGCTATGGCTACACCTTC. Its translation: CASSLADSSYGYTF.

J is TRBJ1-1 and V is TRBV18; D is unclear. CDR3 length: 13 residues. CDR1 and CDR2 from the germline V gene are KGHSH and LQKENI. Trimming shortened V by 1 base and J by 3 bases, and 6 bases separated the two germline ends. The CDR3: CASSPLLDTEAFF. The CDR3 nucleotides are TGTGCCAGCTCACCACTCCTCGACACTGAAGCTTTCTTT.

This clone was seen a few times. The CDR3, as DNA: TGCGCCAGCAGCTTGGTGGCGGCGTCCTACAATGAGCAGTTCTTC. Its protein product is CASSLVAASYNEQFF. The chain has TRBV5-1 and TRBJ2-1; D call uncertain. Trimming took off 0 bases at V and 1 base at J, with 8 bases between the two ends. The germline gives CDR1 SGHRS, CDR2 YFSETQ. This CDR3 is 15 amino acids long.

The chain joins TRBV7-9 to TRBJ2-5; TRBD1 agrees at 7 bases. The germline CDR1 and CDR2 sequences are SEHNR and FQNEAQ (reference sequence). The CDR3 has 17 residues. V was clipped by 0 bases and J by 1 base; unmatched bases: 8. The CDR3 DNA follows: TGTGCCAGCAGCTTAGCGAGGGGGCCCGTGCTCCAAGAGACCCAGTACTTC. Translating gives CASSLARGPVLQETQYF.

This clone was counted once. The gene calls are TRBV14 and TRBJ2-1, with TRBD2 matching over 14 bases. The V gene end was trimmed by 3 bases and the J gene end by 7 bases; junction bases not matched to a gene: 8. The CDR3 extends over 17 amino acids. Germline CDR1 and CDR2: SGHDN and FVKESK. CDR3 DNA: TGTGCCAGCAGCCACTTCCGACTAGCGGGAGGGCCAAATGAGCAGTTCTTC. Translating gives CASSHFRLAGGPNEQFF.

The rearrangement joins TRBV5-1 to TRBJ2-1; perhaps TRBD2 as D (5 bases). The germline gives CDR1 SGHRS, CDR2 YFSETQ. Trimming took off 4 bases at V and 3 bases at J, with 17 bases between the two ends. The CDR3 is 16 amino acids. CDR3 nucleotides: TGCGCCAGCAGCGCCGACCCCATCCGGGGCTACAATGAGCAGTTCTTC. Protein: CASSADPIRGYNEQFF.

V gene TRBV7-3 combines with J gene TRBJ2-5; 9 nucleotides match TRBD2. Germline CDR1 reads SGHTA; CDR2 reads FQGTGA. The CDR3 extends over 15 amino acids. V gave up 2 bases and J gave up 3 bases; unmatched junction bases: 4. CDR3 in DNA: TGTGCCAGCAGCTTAGCGGGGGGGCCCGAAGAGACCCAGTACTTC. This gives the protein CASSLAGGPEETQYF.

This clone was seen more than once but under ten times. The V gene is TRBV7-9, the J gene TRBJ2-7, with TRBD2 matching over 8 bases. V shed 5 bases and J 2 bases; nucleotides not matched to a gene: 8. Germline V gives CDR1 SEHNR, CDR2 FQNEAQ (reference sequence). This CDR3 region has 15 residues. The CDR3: CASSLLAVNPYEQYF. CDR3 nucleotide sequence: TGTGCCAGCAGCCTACTAGCGGTAAACCCCTACGAGCAGTACTTC.

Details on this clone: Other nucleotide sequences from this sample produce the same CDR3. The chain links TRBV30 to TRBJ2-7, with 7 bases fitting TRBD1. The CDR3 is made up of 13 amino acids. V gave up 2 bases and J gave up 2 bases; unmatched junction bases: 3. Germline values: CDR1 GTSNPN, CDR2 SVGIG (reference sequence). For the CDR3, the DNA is TGTGCCTGGAGTCGGGACAGACCCTACGAGCAGTACTTC. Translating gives CAWSRDRPYEQYF.

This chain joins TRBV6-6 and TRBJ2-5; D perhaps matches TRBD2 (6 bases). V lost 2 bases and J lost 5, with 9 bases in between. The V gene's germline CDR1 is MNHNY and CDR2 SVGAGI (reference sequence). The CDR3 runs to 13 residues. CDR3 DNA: TGTGCCAGCAGTTACGCCGGGAGTGAGACCCAGTACTTC. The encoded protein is CASSYAGSETQYF.

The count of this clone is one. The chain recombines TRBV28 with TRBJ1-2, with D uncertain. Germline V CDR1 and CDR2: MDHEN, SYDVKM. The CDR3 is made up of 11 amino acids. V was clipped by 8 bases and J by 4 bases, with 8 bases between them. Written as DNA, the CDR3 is TGTGCCAGCGCCACTGGCTATGGCTACACCTTC. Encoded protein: CASATGYGYTF.

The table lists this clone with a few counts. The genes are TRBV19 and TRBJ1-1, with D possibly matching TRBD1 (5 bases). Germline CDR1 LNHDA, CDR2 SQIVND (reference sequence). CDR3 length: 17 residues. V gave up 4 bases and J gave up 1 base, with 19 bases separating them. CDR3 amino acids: CASSSPGGFDWNTEAFF. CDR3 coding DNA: TGTGCCAGTAGTAGCCCTGGGGGGTTTGACTGGAACACTGAAGCTTTCTTT.

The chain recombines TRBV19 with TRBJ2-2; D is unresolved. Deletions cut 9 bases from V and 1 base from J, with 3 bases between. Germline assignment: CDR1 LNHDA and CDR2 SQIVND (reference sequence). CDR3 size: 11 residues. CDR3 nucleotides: TGTGCCAGCCAGAACACCGGGGAGCTGTTTTTT. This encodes CASQNTGELFF. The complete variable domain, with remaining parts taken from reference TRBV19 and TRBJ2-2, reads DGGITQSPKYLFRKEGQNVTLSCEQNLNHDAMYWYRQDPGQGLRLIYYSQIVNDFQKGDIAEGYSVSREKKESFPLTVTSAQKNPTAFYLCASQNTGELFFGEGSRLTVL.

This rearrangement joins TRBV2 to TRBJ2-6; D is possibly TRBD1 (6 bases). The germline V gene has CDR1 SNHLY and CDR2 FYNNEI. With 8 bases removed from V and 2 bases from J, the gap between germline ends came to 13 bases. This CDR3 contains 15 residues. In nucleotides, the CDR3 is TGTGCCAGCTCGACACCAGGGGCTGGGGCCAACGTCCTGACTTTC. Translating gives CASSTPGAGANVLTF.

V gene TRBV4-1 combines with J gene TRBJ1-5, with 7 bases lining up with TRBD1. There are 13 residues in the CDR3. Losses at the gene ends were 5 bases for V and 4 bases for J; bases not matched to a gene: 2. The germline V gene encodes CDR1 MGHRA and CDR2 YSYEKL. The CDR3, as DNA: TGCGCCAGCAGCGACAGGGAAAATCAGCCCCAGCATTTT. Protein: CASSDRENQPQHF.

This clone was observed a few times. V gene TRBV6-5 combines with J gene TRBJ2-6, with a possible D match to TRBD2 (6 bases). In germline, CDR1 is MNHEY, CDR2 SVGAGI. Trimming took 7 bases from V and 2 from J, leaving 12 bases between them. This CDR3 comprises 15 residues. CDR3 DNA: TGTGCCAGCACTCTTACTAGCACTGGGGCCAACGTCCTGACTTTC. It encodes CASTLTSTGANVLTF.

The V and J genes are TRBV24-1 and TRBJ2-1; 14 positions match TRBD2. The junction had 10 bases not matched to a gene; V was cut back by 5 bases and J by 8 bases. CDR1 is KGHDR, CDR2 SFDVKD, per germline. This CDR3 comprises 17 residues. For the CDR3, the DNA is TGTGCCACCAGTGGCCAGGGACTAGCGGGAGCTTGGGATGAGCAGTTCTTC. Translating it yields CATSGQGLAGAWDEQFF.

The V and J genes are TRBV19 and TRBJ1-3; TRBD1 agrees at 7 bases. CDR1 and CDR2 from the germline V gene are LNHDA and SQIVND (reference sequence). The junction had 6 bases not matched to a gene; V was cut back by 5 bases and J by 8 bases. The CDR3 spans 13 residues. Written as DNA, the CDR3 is TGTGCCAGTAGTCCTACAGGGGACCACACCATATATTTT. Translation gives CASSPTGDHTIYF.